The 9 T cell receptor beta chains below all came from one sample that was sequenced in a study of control samples from healthy donors and cancer patients. Using immunoSEQ multiplex PCR, the repertoire was profiled, and TCRdb retains in-frame clones only, with some absent. This sample has 150,000 to 200,000 clones, with more than 90% found just once. Specimen: blood. These receptor sequences come from a woman aged 40 to 50 in good health.

With respect to this clone: This CDR3 is also generated by other DNA sequences in the sample. The chain couples TRBV20-1 to TRBJ1-5; the D is unclear. Trimming stripped 3 bases from V and 4 bases from J, with 7 bases between. Germline V gene sequence: CDR1 DFQATT, CDR2 SNEGSKA (reference sequence). CDR3 length equals 12 residues. CDR3 nucleotides: TGCAGTGCTAGTTGGGGTAATCAGCCCCAGCATTTT. It is translated as CSASWGNQPQHF.

The chain recombines TRBV2 with TRBJ1-4; the D gene is possibly TRBD1 (6 bases). V lost 0 bases and J lost 7, with 15 bases in between. Germline assignment: CDR1 SNHLY and CDR2 FYNNEI. The CDR3 loop spans 16 amino acids. The CDR3 DNA follows: TGTGCCAGCAGTGAAGCTATGGGGGCCGGTGGTGAAAAACTGTTTTTT. It encodes CASSEAMGAGGEKLFF.

This chain links TRBV6-6 with TRBJ1-1; unclear D gene. The V end lost 0 bases, the J end lost 5 bases, and 13 bases lay between the germline ends. This CDR3 has 15 amino acids. CDR1 is MNHNY, CDR2 SVGAGI, per germline (reference sequence). CDR3 protein: CASSYSGGPGTEAFF. DNA of the CDR3: TGTGCCAGCAGTTACTCGGGTGGCCCCGGTACTGAAGCTTTCTTT.

The chain joins TRBV6-5 to TRBJ1-1; TRBD1 is a possible D gene (5 bases). The germline V gene has CDR1 MNHEY and CDR2 SVGAGI. The CDR3 loop spans 14 amino acids. The V end was cut by 6 bases, the J end by 1 base, with 12 bases between. The CDR3 DNA follows: TGTGCCAGCAGGGCCGGGGCTTCGAACACTGAAGCTTTCTTT. Translation gives CASRAGASNTEAFF.

On this clone itself: Since the CDR3 does not end with the conserved phenylalanine or tryptophan, this likely comes from a read error. The chain couples TRBV29-1 to TRBJ1-2; maybe TRBD1 (5 bases). CDR1 is SQVTM and CDR2 is ANQGSEA in the germline V gene. The CDR3 runs to 14 residues. V lost 3 bases, J lost 5 bases, and 16 bases lay in between. The CDR3 region is CSVERWPEGYGYTL. The CDR3 nucleotides are TGCAGCGTTGAGAGGTGGCCGGAGGGGTATGGCTACACCCTC.

This clone has a single count. The V gene is TRBV3-1 (or the pseudogene TRBV3-2), the J gene TRBJ2-2; 9 bases line up with TRBD2. The CDR3 is made up of 16 amino acids. The V and J ends lost 1 base and 7 bases, in that order; junction bases with no gene match: 7. Germline values: CDR1 LGHDT, CDR2 YNNKEL (reference sequence). As DNA, the CDR3 is TGTGCCAGCAGCCAAGGGGCGGGGGGGCTAATCGGGGAGCTGTTTTTT. This codes for CASSQGAGGLIGELFF.

The V call is TRBV12-3 or TRBV12-4, the J call TRBJ1-2; the D is unclear. The CDR3 runs to 12 residues. Trimming stripped 6 bases from V and 6 bases from J, with 11 bases between. The CDR3 here is CASSRLFDGYTF. The CDR3 DNA is TGTGCCAGCAGCCGACTCTTCGATGGCTACACCTTC.

The chain joins TRBV7-8 to TRBJ1-1, with TRBD1 identical over 8 bases. Trimming removed 6 bases from V and 7 bases from J; junction bases left unmatched: 7. Looked up from germline, CDR1 is SGHVS and CDR2 is FQNEAQ. This CDR3 is 13 amino acids long. The CDR3 DNA is TGTGCCAGCAGTCAGGACAGGGTGTTTGAAGCTTTCTTT. This sequence encodes CASSQDRVFEAFF. Complete variable domain (other parts from reference TRBV7-8 and TRBJ1-1): GAGVSQSPRYKVAKRGQDVALRCDPISGHVSLFWYQQALGQGPEFLTYFQNEAQLDKSGLPSDRFFAERPEGSVSTLKIQRTQQEDSAVYLCASSQDRVFEAFFGQGTRLTVV.

The CDR3 coding sequence is TGTGCCAGCAGCCTAAGGGACGGGAACAATCAGCCCCAGCATTTT. Residues: CASSLRDGNNQPQHF. The chain employs TRBV5-6 and TRBJ1-5, with D possibly being TRBD1 (5 bases). The germline CDR1 and CDR2 sequences are SGHDT and YYEEEE. V dropped 4 bases and J dropped 3 bases, with 14 bases sitting between them. The CDR3 spans 15 residues.